These 25 T cell receptor beta chains were all obtained from the same sample, sequenced in a study of technical replicates of blood from several donors. The protocol was immunoSEQ multiplex PCR, while the TCRdb copy is restricted to in-frame clones and leaves out a portion. Among roughly 79,000 clones, roughly 95% were seen once, and the ten largest hold more than 0.35%. The specimen was T cells isolated from PBMCs. Receptors originate from a human donor in good health.

The chain recombines TRBV7-8 with TRBJ1-3; D is unclear. Per the germline V gene, CDR1 is SGHVS and CDR2 is FQNEAQ. V was clipped by 1 base and J by 3 bases, with 10 bases between them. This CDR3 region has 15 residues. CDR3 amino acids: CASSLGGLGGNTIYF. The CDR3 DNA reads TGTGCCAGCAGCTTAGGAGGGTTAGGTGGAAACACCATATATTTT.

The rearrangement joins TRBV5-1 to TRBJ2-7; 8 bases agree with TRBD1. V was pared by 3 bases and J by 3 bases, with 2 bases of the junction left unmatched. This CDR3 region has 13 residues. Per germline, CDR1 SGHRS and CDR2 YFSETQ. In nucleotides, the CDR3 is TGCGCCAGCAGCTGGGGACAGGACTACGAGCAGTACTTC. It specifies CASSWGQDYEQYF.

The V call is TRBV6-5, the J call TRBJ1-2; D is perhaps TRBD1 (5 bases). The CDR3 sequence is 14 residues long. V shed 5 bases and J shed 8 bases, with 18 bases lying between them. From germline, CDR1 is MNHEY and CDR2 SVGAGI. CDR3 loop: CASSETGGRSGYTF. CDR3 bases: TGTGCCAGCAGTGAAACCGGGGGGAGATCCGGCTACACCTTC.

This rearrangement joins TRBV4-2 to TRBJ2-7, with TRBD1 identical over 11 bases. CDR3 length: 17 amino acids. V shed 1 base, J shed 5 bases, and the junction held 10 bases outside the gene matches. CDR1 is LGHNA and CDR2 is YNFKEQ in the germline V gene. This CDR3 reads CASSQVRGTGGVDEQYF. The CDR3 coding sequence is TGTGCCAGCAGCCAAGTCAGGGGGACAGGGGGTGTCGACGAGCAGTACTTC.

The chain has TRBV28 and TRBJ2-2, with 7 bases identical to TRBD2. The length of the CDR3 is 15 residues. V was pared by 3 bases and J by 4 bases, with 5 bases of the junction left unmatched. CDR1 and CDR2 (germline): MDHEN, SYDVKM. This CDR3 is CASSFTGGPTGELFF. CDR3 sequence (DNA): TGTGCCAGCAGTTTTACGGGAGGACCCACCGGGGAGCTGTTTTTT.

This clone was seen just once. The chain has TRBV28 and TRBJ2-7, with D possibly TRBD2 on 6 matching bases. Germline V gives CDR1 MDHEN, CDR2 SYDVKM. CDR3 size: 16 residues. V lost 2 bases to trimming and J lost 2 bases, with 16 bases between them. DNA for the CDR3: TGTGCCAGCAGTTTAATAGGAGGGATTAAAGCCTACGAGCAGTACTTC. This translates into CASSLIGGIKAYEQYF.

This sequence joins TRBV7-2 and TRBJ2-5; 11 bases agree with TRBD2. The V gene end was trimmed by 5 bases and the J gene end by 4 bases; junction bases not matched to a gene: 3. This CDR3 contains 14 residues. The germline V gene has CDR1 SGHTA and CDR2 FQGNSA. The CDR3 DNA is TGTGCCAGCAGCCAAGGACTAGCGGGAGAGACCCAGTACTTC. This codes for CASSQGLAGETQYF.

The rearrangement joins TRBV7-8 to TRBJ2-4; D unclear. This CDR3 comprises 13 residues. CDR1 SGHVS and CDR2 FQNEAQ come from the germline V gene. V gave up 3 bases and J gave up 8 bases, with 11 bases separating them. DNA of the CDR3: TGTGCCAGCAGCTTTAGGTGGCAGGACATTCAGTACTTC. Its translation: CASSFRWQDIQYF.

CDR3: CASSLESYTEAFF. DNA for the CDR3: TGTGCCAGCAGCTTAGAATCCTACACTGAAGCTTTCTTT. The chain has TRBV11-2 and TRBJ1-1; D remains unclear. V was clipped by 0 bases and J by 3 bases, with 5 bases between them. This CDR3 region has 13 residues. Germline V gives CDR1 SGHAT, CDR2 FQNNGV.

The gene calls are TRBV5-6 and TRBJ1-1; D perhaps matches TRBD1 (5 bases). The CDR3 runs 15 residues. Between the trimmed V and J ends, which lost 0 bases and 1 base, there was a span of 10 bases. Germline CDR1 is SGHDT and CDR2 is YYEEEE. CDR3 sequence (DNA): TGTGCCAGCAGCTTGGCGTGGGGCGGGAACACTGAAGCTTTCTTT. It is translated as CASSLAWGGNTEAFF. The full variable domain, rest sourced from reference TRBV5-6 and TRBJ1-1, is DAGVTQSPTHLIKTRGQQVTLRCSPKSGHDTVSWYQQALGQGPQFIFQYYEEEERQRGNFPDRFSGHQFPNYSSELNVNALLLGDSALYLCASSLAWGGNTEAFFGQGTRLTVV.

The chain uses TRBV7-9 and TRBJ1-2; 7 bases agree with TRBD1. V lost 1 base to trimming and J lost 3 bases; unmatched junction nucleotides: 14. The CDR3 is 18 amino acids. The germline V gene has CDR1 SEHNR and CDR2 FQNEAQ (reference sequence). Here the CDR3 reads CASSLGKGAARNDYGYTF. CDR3 coding DNA: TGTGCCAGCAGCTTAGGGAAGGGGGCTGCCAGGAATGACTATGGCTACACCTTC. The full variable domain, completed using reference TRBV7-9 and TRBJ1-2, is DTGVSQNPRHKITKRGQNVTFRCDPISEHNRLYWYRQTLGQGPEFLTYFQNEAQLEKSRLLSDRFSAERPKGSFSTLEIQRTEQGDSAMYLCASSLGKGAARNDYGYTFGSGTRLTVV.

This clone was seen once. The rearrangement uses TRBV18 and TRBJ1-3, with 7 bases fitting TRBD1. The CDR3 spans 15 residues. Trimming removed 3 bases from V and 3 bases from J; junction bases left unmatched: 5. Germline CDR1 and CDR2: KGHSH and LQKENI. For the CDR3, the DNA is TGTGCCAGCTCACCCGACAGGGTTATTGGAAACACCATATATTTT. Translating gives CASSPDRVIGNTIYF.

The genes are TRBV11-3 and TRBJ2-3; TRBD2 agrees at 8 bases. V lost 2 bases and J lost 4; bases outside the gene matches: 5. This CDR3 region has 15 residues. Germline V gene data show CDR1 as SGHNT and CDR2 as YENEEA. This CDR3 reads CASSLIAGGSDTQYF. DNA of the CDR3: TGTGCCAGCAGCTTAATCGCGGGAGGATCAGATACGCAGTATTTT.

The J gene is TRBJ1-5, the V gene TRBV29-1; possibly TRBD1 for D (5 bases). CDR3 size: 13 residues. Trimming pared 5 bases from V and 4 bases from J, leaving 12 bases between. Per the germline V gene, CDR1 is SQVTM and CDR2 is ANQGSEA. For the CDR3, the DNA is TGCAGCGTTTCATTTGACAGTAATCAGCCCCAGCATTTT. Its protein product is CSVSFDSNQPQHF. The entire variable domain, with the rest obtained from reference TRBV29-1 and TRBJ1-5, is as follows: SAVISQKPSRDICQRGTSLTIQCQVDSQVTMMFWYRQQPGQSLTLIATANQGSEATYESGFVIDKFPISRPNLTFSTLTVSNMSPEDSSIYLCSVSFDSNQPQHFGDGTRLSIL.

The CDR3 sequence is CASRPTGGKSHFF. CDR3 bases: TGCGCCAGCAGGCCGACAGGGGGCAAATCTCATTTCTTT. The rearrangement joins TRBV4-1 to TRBJ1-1; 10 nucleotides align to TRBD1. The CDR3 covers 13 residues. The ends lost 6 bases at V and 13 bases at J; junction bases unmatched: 11. Germline V gene data show CDR1 as MGHRA and CDR2 as YSYEKL.

The CDR3 reads CASSVGQHYEQYF. The CDR3 DNA is TGTGCCAGCAGCGTAGGGCAACACTACGAGCAGTACTTC. The V call is TRBV9, the J call TRBJ2-7; the D is unclear. V was cut by 0 bases and J by 3 bases, with 7 bases left in between. The CDR3 sequence is 13 residues long. Germline V lookup: CDR1 SGDLS, CDR2 YYNGEE.

This clone was seen only once. CDR3 coding DNA: TGTGCCAGCAGCTTAGCACTAGCGGGAACCTACGAGCAGTACTTC. Amino acids: CASSLALAGTYEQYF. The gene calls are TRBV7-9 and TRBJ2-7; 10 positions match TRBD2. Trimming cost V 0 bases and J 2 bases; bases outside gene matches: 1. Per germline, CDR1 SEHNR and CDR2 FQNEAQ (reference sequence). The CDR3 is 15 residues long.

The genes are TRBV7-2 and TRBJ2-7; weak D call: TRBD2 (6 bases). Germline-derived CDR1 and CDR2 are SGHTA and FQGNSA. Trimming took 2 bases from V and 2 from J, leaving 19 bases between them. The CDR3 covers 17 residues. CDR3 sequence: CASSLIGSLAPPYEQYF. Here the CDR3 DNA reads TGTGCCAGCAGCTTAATAGGATCGCTAGCGCCGCCCTACGAGCAGTACTTC. Combining the CDR3 with reference TRBV7-2 and TRBJ2-7 gives the whole variable domain GAGVSQSPSNKVTEKGKDVELRCDPISGHTALYWYRQSLGQGLEFLIYFQGNSAPDKSGLPSDRFSAERTGGSVSTLTIQRTQQEDSAVYLCASSLIGSLAPPYEQYFGPGTRLTVT.

This chain connects TRBV5-1 to TRBJ1-1; D possibly corresponds to TRBD1 (5 bases). The germline V and J ends were trimmed by 3 bases and 2 bases, with 8 bases remaining between them. The CDR3 has 13 amino acids. CDR1 is SGHRS and CDR2 is YFSETQ in the germline V gene. This CDR3 is CASSWGGNTEAFF. The CDR3 bases are TGCGCCAGCAGCTGGGGGGGTAACACTGAAGCTTTCTTT.

The gene calls are TRBV19 and TRBJ2-7, with TRBD1 matching over 9 bases. Unmatched junction bases numbered 10, after V lost 4 bases and J lost 3 bases. The CDR3 consists of 16 residues. CDR1 and CDR2 (germline): LNHDA, SQIVND (reference sequence). CDR3 nucleotides: TGTGCCAGTAGTACAACCGGGACAGGGATCCTCTACGAGCAGTACTTC. Its protein is CASSTTGTGILYEQYF. The full variable domain, in which reference TRBV19 and TRBJ2-7 provide the parts outside the CDR3, is DGGITQSPKYLFRKEGQNVTLSCEQNLNHDAMYWYRQDPGQGLRLIYYSQIVNDFQKGDIAEGYSVSREKKESFPLTVTSAQKNPTAFYLCASSTTGTGILYEQYFGPGTRLTVT.

This CDR3 reads CASSLPLSTDMDRGSYYGYTF. As DNA, the CDR3 is TGCGCCAGCAGCTTGCCTCTCTCCACAGATATGGACAGGGGGTCGTACTATGGCTACACCTTC. The V gene is TRBV5-1, the J gene TRBJ1-2; 10 positions match TRBD1. The germline gives CDR1 SGHRS, CDR2 YFSETQ. The CDR3 is 21 amino acids. Trimming at V came to 1 base and at J to 3 bases, leaving 21 bases not matched to a gene.

This chain joins TRBV4-1 and TRBJ1-5; D is unclear. The CDR3 covers 14 residues. V lost 0 bases, J lost 8 bases, and 11 bases lay in between. Germline CDR1 reads MGHRA; CDR2 reads YSYEKL. The CDR3 loop is CASSQDSRPKPQHF. CDR3 in DNA: TGCGCCAGCAGCCAAGATTCCAGGCCCAAGCCCCAGCATTTT.

This chain uses TRBV4-1 with TRBJ1-5, with 8 bases fitting TRBD1. The CDR3 has 17 residues. Germline V gene lookup returns CDR1 MGHRA and CDR2 YSYEKL. The junction had 6 bases not matched to a gene; V was cut back by 0 bases and J by 2 bases. The CDR3 sequence: CASSQDSGGSGNQPQHF. The CDR3 DNA reads TGCGCCAGCAGCCAAGATTCAGGGGGCAGTGGCAATCAGCCCCAGCATTTT.

CDR3 sequence reads: CASSEYIGGSGELFF. DNA for the CDR3: TGTGCCAGCAGTGAATATATAGGAGGTTCCGGGGAGCTGTTTTTT. The chain joins TRBV25-1 to TRBJ2-2; a possible D gene is TRBD2 (5 bases). There are 15 residues in the CDR3. The germline V gene has CDR1 MGHDK and CDR2 SYGVNS. V was clipped by 0 bases and J by 6 bases, with 11 bases between them.

This clone appeared a few times. The chain has TRBV6-5 and TRBJ2-1; 12 positions match TRBD2. V dropped 5 bases and J dropped 13; count of bases not matched to a gene: 6. The CDR3 runs to 13 residues. Germline V gene sequence: CDR1 MNHEY, CDR2 SVGAGI. The CDR3 loop is CASSQTSGSNQFF. CDR3 nucleotides: TGTGCCAGCAGTCAGACTAGCGGGAGTAATCAGTTCTTC.